Listed here are 14 T cell receptor beta chains from one sample, sequenced in a study of blood T cell repertoires in COVID-19. Method: immunoSEQ multiplex PCR; TCRdb's copy keeps in-frame clones and lacks some. The sample lists fewer than 250,000 clones; approximately 85% were seen once. The sample taken for sequencing was PBMCs or T cells enriched from blood (not recorded which). These receptors were obtained from a woman aged 45-60 years with acute COVID-19.

The V gene is TRBV19, the J gene TRBJ1-1, with no clear D. Germline V gene sequence: CDR1 LNHDA, CDR2 SQIVND (reference sequence). Between the trimmed V and J ends, which lost 3 bases and 1 base, there was a span of 9 bases. The CDR3 covers 14 residues. CDR3 in DNA: TGTGCCAGTAGTATTAAGAGTAAGAACACTGAAGCTTTCTTT. Translating gives CASSIKSKNTEAFF.

This chain uses TRBV7-2 with TRBJ1-2; D perhaps matches TRBD1 (5 bases). V was trimmed by 1 base and J by 2 bases, leaving 8 bases between them. The CDR3 runs to 14 residues. The germline gives CDR1 SGHTA, CDR2 FQGNSA. CDR3 in amino acids: CASSLERGNYGYTF. CDR3 nucleotides: TGTGCCAGCAGCTTAGAACGGGGGAACTATGGCTACACCTTC. The whole variable domain, filled in from reference TRBV7-2 and TRBJ1-2, reads GAGVSQSPSNKVTEKGKDVELRCDPISGHTALYWYRQSLGQGLEFLIYFQGNSAPDKSGLPSDRFSAERTGGSVSTLTIQRTQQEDSAVYLCASSLERGNYGYTFGSGTRLTVV.

This clone was found once. The chain is built from TRBV5-1 and TRBJ1-2; D possibly corresponds to TRBD1 (5 bases). Trimming left V 5 bases short and J 4 bases short, with 6 bases between. CDR3 length equals 11 residues. Germline V lookup: CDR1 SGHRS, CDR2 YFSETQ. Written as DNA, the CDR3 is TGCGCCAGCAGGGACACCTATGGCTACACCTTC. Translation gives CASRDTYGYTF.

The chain combines TRBV9 with TRBJ1-2; D is undetermined. CDR1 is SGDLS and CDR2 is YYNGEE in the germline V gene. Trimming shortened V by 3 bases and J by 2 bases, and 14 bases separated the two germline ends. This CDR3 has 15 amino acids. The chain's CDR3 is CASSAGSNPNYGYTF. DNA for the CDR3: TGTGCCAGCAGCGCGGGGTCGAATCCGAACTATGGCTACACCTTC.

The chain carries TRBV12-3 or TRBV12-4 and TRBJ1-2; TRBD1 matches 7 bases. V was clipped by 5 bases and J by 3 bases; unmatched bases: 0. The CDR3 has 12 amino acids. The CDR3 protein is CASSQGDYGYTF. CDR3 in DNA: TGTGCCAGCAGTCAGGGGGACTATGGCTACACCTTC.

The J gene is TRBJ1-6, the V gene TRBV25-1, with a weak D call TRBD1 (5 bases). This CDR3 is built from 14 residues. V was cut by 3 bases and J by 3 bases, with 6 bases left in between. The germline CDR1 and CDR2 sequences are MGHDK and SYGVNS. The CDR3 sequence is CASSDGGYNSPLHF. CDR3 coding DNA: TGTGCCAGCAGTGACGGGGGCTATAATTCACCCCTCCACTTT.

In this sample, this clone turned up once. CDR3 protein: CASSITGGAGVWNTEAFF. DNA for the CDR3: TGTGCCAGTAGTATTACAGGGGGTGCGGGCGTTTGGAACACTGAAGCTTTCTTT. V is TRBV19 and J is TRBJ1-1; 8 nucleotides line up with TRBD1. The CDR3 spans 18 residues. Germline CDR1 LNHDA, CDR2 SQIVND (reference sequence). V dropped 3 bases and J dropped 1; count of bases not matched to a gene: 13.

This clone has just one count. V is TRBV13 and J is TRBJ2-5; 8 nucleotides align to TRBD1. Trimming removed 5 bases from V and 5 bases from J; junction bases left unmatched: 4. The CDR3 runs 13 residues. Germline V gene data show CDR1 as PRHDT and CDR2 as FYEKMQ (reference sequence). The CDR3 bases are TGTGCCAGCAGCAGACAGGGGTGGGAGACCCAGTACTTC. It codes for CASSRQGWETQYF.

The chain couples TRBV10-3 to TRBJ2-1; weak D call: TRBD1 (5 bases). V was pared by 6 bases and J by 0 bases, with 12 bases between. CDR1 and CDR2 (germline): ENHRY, SYGVKD. This CDR3 comprises 15 residues. CDR3 protein: CAISKDKSSYNEQFF. CDR3 bases: TGTGCCATCAGCAAGGACAAGAGCTCCTACAATGAGCAGTTCTTC.

The rearrangement joins TRBV27 to TRBJ1-1; unclear D gene. Trimming removed 4 bases from V and 1 base from J, with 10 bases in between. Germline V gene lookup returns CDR1 MNHEY and CDR2 SMNVEV (reference sequence). CDR3 size: 14 residues. In nucleotides, the CDR3 is TGTGCCAGCAGTTCAGCCGGAGGGAACACTGAAGCTTTCTTT. It specifies CASSSAGGNTEAFF.

The chain recombines TRBV5-4 with TRBJ1-1, with D possibly matching TRBD1 (5 bases). Trimming took off 4 bases at V and 0 bases at J, with 7 bases between the two ends. CDR3 size: 13 residues. Germline CDR1 reads SGHNT; CDR2 reads YYREEE (reference sequence). The CDR3 spells CASSPGLNTEAFF. The CDR3 DNA reads TGTGCCAGCAGCCCAGGGTTGAACACTGAAGCTTTCTTT.

The chain uses TRBV29-1 and TRBJ1-4; 7 nucleotides match TRBD1. The J segment lost 7 bases and the V segment lost 6 bases, leaving 8 bases of the junction unmatched. The germline V gene has CDR1 SQVTM and CDR2 ANQGSEA. There are 13 residues in the CDR3. The CDR3 region is CSVETGAGEKLFF. CDR3 sequence (DNA): TGCAGCGTCGAAACAGGGGCCGGTGAAAAACTGTTTTTT.

V and J are TRBV2 and TRBJ2-4, with 8 nucleotides matching TRBD1. The CDR3 sequence is 14 residues long. V dropped 7 bases and J dropped 3; count of bases not matched to a gene: 5. Germline CDR1 is SNHLY and CDR2 is FYNNEI. The CDR3 sequence: CASIPGTGKNIQYF. The CDR3 nucleotides read TGTGCCAGCATCCCCGGGACAGGCAAAAACATTCAGTACTTC.

The gene calls are TRBV11-2 and TRBJ1-1, with D possibly being TRBD1 (5 bases). The ends were cut back, 6 bases at V and 7 bases at J, with 9 bases in the middle. The CDR3 runs to 11 residues. Germline assignment: CDR1 SGHAT and CDR2 FQNNGV. The CDR3, as DNA: TGTGCCAGCAGTGAGACAGATGAAGCTTTCTTT. As protein: CASSETDEAFF.